Below, 23 T cell receptor beta chains from the same sample are listed, as sequenced in a study of long-term antiretroviral therapy in people with HIV. Run at survey level, the immunoSEQ assay was version v3.0. Clones were sequenced by immunoSEQ multiplex PCR, and TCRdb holds only the in-frame ones, with some missing. The data show 20,000 to 30,000 clones, with roughly 95% seen just once and less than 2.5% held by the top ten. Here the sequenced sample was unsorted PBMCs, taken about 5 years after starting antiretroviral therapy. All receptors derive from a woman in her forties or fifties with HIV.

CDR3 region: CASSFAVSMNTEAFF. Here the CDR3 DNA reads TGTGCCAGCAGCTTTGCGGTCAGCATGAACACTGAAGCTTTCTTT. The rearrangement uses TRBV7-9 and TRBJ1-1; unclear D gene. The CDR3 runs to 15 residues. The germline V gene encodes CDR1 SEHNR and CDR2 FQNEAQ (reference sequence). V was clipped by 3 bases and J by 0 bases, with 11 bases between them.

In its sample, this clone was seen once. J is TRBJ2-1 and V is TRBV5-6, with D possibly TRBD2 on 5 matching bases. Per germline, CDR1 SGHDT and CDR2 YYEEEE. CDR3 length: 13 amino acids. With 4 bases removed from V and 5 bases from J, the gap between germline ends came to 10 bases. The CDR3 coding sequence is TGTGCCAGCAGCCTCCCAGCGGACAATGAGCAGTTCTTC. Protein: CASSLPADNEQFF.

The rearrangement joins TRBV4-3 to TRBJ2-7, with no clear D. This CDR3 is 15 amino acids long. Trimming left V 0 bases short and J 3 bases short, with 12 bases between. Germline V gives CDR1 LGHNA, CDR2 YSLEER. CDR3 amino acids: CASSQEGTGLYEQYF. The CDR3 nucleotides read TGCGCCAGCAGCCAAGAGGGTACGGGCCTCTACGAGCAGTACTTC.

The rearrangement joins TRBV6-6 to TRBJ2-7, with 12 bases aligning to TRBD2. The J segment lost 3 bases and the V segment lost 6 bases, leaving 6 bases of the junction unmatched. The CDR3 has 15 residues. Germline V gives CDR1 MNHNY, CDR2 SVGAGI (reference sequence). This CDR3 is CASSQTSGRFYEQYF. The CDR3 DNA sequence: TGTGCCAGCAGCCAAACTAGCGGGAGGTTCTACGAGCAGTACTTC.

The genes are TRBV2 and TRBJ1-2, with D tentatively TRBD1 (5 bases). V lost 7 bases and J 4 bases, leaving 13 bases between the germline ends. The CDR3 length is 13 residues. The germline CDR1 and CDR2 sequences are SNHLY and FYNNEI. CDR3 DNA: TGTGCCAGCATAGAAGACAGCCTCTATGGCTACACCTTC. This codes for CASIEDSLYGYTF.

The J gene is TRBJ2-3, the V gene TRBV29-1; D unclear. The ends were cut back, 0 bases at V and 7 bases at J, with 14 bases in the middle. CDR1 and CDR2 (germline): SQVTM, ANQGSEA. CDR3 size: 14 residues. The CDR3 is CSVEDPELINTQYF. The CDR3 coding sequence is TGCAGCGTTGAAGATCCAGAGTTAATTAATACGCAGTATTTT.

The table lists this clone with a count of one. This chain connects TRBV27 to TRBJ2-3; 8 bases line up with TRBD2. Looked up from germline, CDR1 is MNHEY and CDR2 is SMNVEV (reference sequence). V shed 3 bases and J 7 bases; nucleotides not matched to a gene: 9. The CDR3 loop spans 15 amino acids. Here the CDR3 reads CASSFLAGSVNTQYF. The CDR3 DNA reads as TGTGCCAGCAGTTTCCTAGCGGGTAGCGTGAATACGCAGTATTTT.

The chain carries TRBV18 and TRBJ2-6; D gene uncertain. The CDR3 runs to 14 residues. The germline gives CDR1 KGHSH, CDR2 LQKENI. Trimming pared 9 bases from V and 0 bases from J, leaving 9 bases between. The CDR3: CASLDGSGANVLTF. As DNA, the CDR3 is TGTGCCAGTCTCGACGGCTCTGGGGCCAACGTCCTGACTTTC.

The rearrangement links TRBV6-6 to TRBJ2-1, with 7 nucleotides matching TRBD1. This CDR3 is built from 15 residues. Germline values: CDR1 MNHNY, CDR2 SVGAGI (reference sequence). V lost 0 bases and J lost 7; bases outside the gene matches: 6. The CDR3 reads CASSYSTGAGNEQFF. CDR3 coding DNA: TGTGCCAGCAGTTACTCCACAGGGGCGGGTAATGAGCAGTTCTTC.

The rearrangement links TRBV7-8 to TRBJ1-3; D not resolved. CDR1 is SGHVS, CDR2 FQNEAQ, per germline. The CDR3 runs 16 residues. V lost 1 base to trimming and J lost 0 bases, with 10 bases between them. The CDR3 region has the DNA TGTGCCAGCAGCTTAGGTCCGGGTTACTCTGGAAACACCATATATTTT. It codes for CASSLGPGYSGNTIYF.

V is TRBV7-9 and J is TRBJ2-2; D is undetermined. There are 13 residues in the CDR3. Germline V lookup: CDR1 SEHNR, CDR2 FQNEAQ (reference sequence). The V gene lost 4 bases and the J gene lost 2 bases, with 5 bases spanning the gap. CDR3 DNA sequence: TGTGCCAGCAGCTCGGTTAACACCGGGGAGCTGTTTTTT. It yields the protein CASSSVNTGELFF.

The chain links TRBV7-6 to TRBJ2-7, with TRBD1 matching over 9 bases. Trimming at V came to 1 base and at J to 6 bases, leaving 7 bases not matched to a gene. Per germline, CDR1 SGHVS and CDR2 FNYEAQ. This CDR3 contains 15 residues. In nucleotides, the CDR3 is TGTGCCAGCAGCTTAGAAGGGACAGGGTTTGTCGAGCAGTACTTC. Protein sequence: CASSLEGTGFVEQYF.

The genes are TRBV2 and TRBJ2-7, with 10 bases that match TRBD1. Trimming removed 6 bases from V and 6 bases from J; junction bases left unmatched: 5. The V gene's germline CDR1 is SNHLY and CDR2 FYNNEI. This CDR3 region has 13 residues. CDR3 in amino acids: CASRVTGGVEQYF. CDR3 nucleotides: TGTGCCAGCAGGGTGACAGGGGGCGTCGAGCAGTACTTC.

The CDR3 reads CASGTRAQTGELFF. Written as DNA, the CDR3 is TGTGCCAGCGGGACCAGGGCGCAGACCGGGGAGCTGTTTTTT. The J gene is TRBJ2-2, the V gene TRBV27; D might be TRBD1 or TRBD2, each matching 5 bases. Germline-derived CDR1 and CDR2 are MNHEY and SMNVEV (reference sequence). The CDR3 length is 14 residues. V was cut by 8 bases and J by 5 bases, with 15 bases left in between.

The chain carries TRBV4-1 and TRBJ2-1; D is ambiguous. In germline, CDR1 is MGHRA, CDR2 YSYEKL. V was pared by 1 base and J by 9 bases, with 13 bases between. This CDR3 spans 14 amino acids. CDR3 loop: CASSQAMTEIEQFF. In DNA form, the CDR3 reads TGCGCCAGCAGCCAAGCTATGACGGAGATTGAGCAGTTCTTC.

The chain uses TRBV19 and TRBJ2-7; no definite D call. V was pared by 3 bases and J by 6 bases, with 9 bases between. Germline V CDR1 and CDR2: LNHDA, SQIVND (reference sequence). This CDR3 is built from 12 residues. CDR3 nucleotides: TGTGCCAGTAGTATTCCCCCCGGCGAGCAGTACTTC. It codes for CASSIPPGEQYF.

This sequence joins TRBV29-1 and TRBJ1-2, with TRBD1 identical over 9 bases. Germline values: CDR1 SQVTM, CDR2 ANQGSEA. The CDR3 totals 13 residues. Losses at the gene ends were 7 bases for V and 8 bases for J; bases not matched to a gene: 11. The chain's CDR3 is CSAPGQGESGYTF. CDR3 coding DNA: TGCAGCGCCCCGGGACAGGGAGAGAGCGGCTACACCTTC.

The J gene is TRBJ1-1, the V gene TRBV28; D is unclear. In germline, CDR1 is MDHEN, CDR2 SYDVKM. The V gene lost 8 bases and the J gene lost 3 bases, with 10 bases spanning the gap. This CDR3 is built from 12 residues. DNA for the CDR3: TGTGCCAGCGGGGAAAGATACACTGAAGCTTTCTTT. This translates into CASGERYTEAFF.

V usage is TRBV30 and J usage is TRBJ2-2, with 9 bases aligning to TRBD2. The CDR3 is 16 residues long. Per the germline V gene, CDR1 is GTSNPN and CDR2 is SVGIG (reference sequence). The ends lost 8 bases at V and 6 bases at J; junction bases unmatched: 16. In nucleotides, the CDR3 is TGTGCCCTGTCACCGGCGGGAGGGCCAAAGGCCGGGGAGCTGTTTTTT. Protein sequence: CALSPAGGPKAGELFF.

This clone came up once. The chain carries TRBV28 and TRBJ2-3; 7 bases fit TRBD2. V shed 6 bases, J shed 14 bases, and the junction held 8 bases outside the gene matches. Germline-derived CDR1 and CDR2 are MDHEN and SYDVKM. The CDR3 covers 11 residues. The CDR3 protein is CASSLREELYF. In DNA form, the CDR3 reads TGTGCCAGCAGCTTACGGGAGGAGTTGTATTTT.

The V gene is TRBV5-4, the J gene TRBJ2-6; D gene unclear. The CDR3 spans 13 residues. Germline V gives CDR1 SGHNT, CDR2 YYREEE (reference sequence). With 2 bases removed from V and 1 base from J, the gap between germline ends came to 1 base. The DNA of the CDR3 is TGTGCCAGCAGCTTATCTGGGGCCAACGTCCTGACTTTC. Translated: CASSLSGANVLTF.

The V call is TRBV9, the J call TRBJ2-2; D unresolved. The germline V and J ends were trimmed by 3 bases and 1 base, with 7 bases remaining between them. Germline CDR1 reads SGDLS; CDR2 reads YYNGEE. This CDR3 has 14 amino acids. CDR3 loop: CASSEPGNTGELFF. The CDR3 DNA reads as TGTGCCAGCAGCGAGCCGGGGAACACCGGGGAGCTGTTTTTT.

For the CDR3, the DNA is TGCGCCAGCAGCCAAGATCATGGACAGGGATTGGCTCGGAGCTCTGGAAACACCATATATTTT. As protein: CASSQDHGQGLARSSGNTIYF. V usage is TRBV4-1 and J usage is TRBJ1-3; 8 bases line up with TRBD1. CDR3 size: 21 residues. The V gene end was trimmed by 0 bases and the J gene end by 0 bases; junction bases not matched to a gene: 16. The V gene's germline CDR1 is MGHRA and CDR2 YSYEKL.